The T cell receptor (beta chain) under discussion was sequenced for a study of blood T cell repertoires in COVID-19. As for the study in general: The United States, Italy and Spain were the sources of the acute and convalescent COVID-19 samples. The cDNA or gDNA used as material had been derived from T cells, B-cell-depleted T cells, or PBMCs.

In the source study's methods: Scientists estimated how many nucleated cells there were by amplifying reference gene primers. Assay: immunoSEQ multiplex PCR; the TCRdb copy retains only in-frame clones and omits some. That table is the source of V, J and clone size, and D and trimming were worked out from the DNA. The repertoire holds just over 85,000 clones, about 89% seen once, with 7.5% to 9.5% in the top ten. Germline V gene sequence: CDR1 KGHSH, CDR2 LQKENI. CDR3 size: 18 residues. V was pared by 8 bases and J by 2 bases, with 26 bases between. This sequence joins TRBV18 and TRBJ2-3; TRBD2 might be the D (6 bases). The sequence came from a man in his fifties with acute or convalescent COVID-19. Sequenced: peripheral blood. CDR3 nucleotide sequence: TGTGCCAGCCGGGGATATAGGGAGGCTGGAGCCACCACAGATACGCAGTATTTT. Amino acids: CASRGYREAGATTDTQYF.